These 18 T cell receptor beta chains were sequenced from one sample in a study of response to subunit inactivated influenza vaccine. MiXCR, applied by TCRdb to the RT-PCR reads, yields one record per CDR3 protein. The sample includes around 790,000 distinct CDR3 sequences, 21% seen only once; the top ten take about 9.4%. The source material was PBMCs from blood, sampled 5 days after vaccination. These receptors came from a man aged 45-65 years who received an inactivated influenza vaccine.

The chain combines TRBV24-1 with TRBJ2-2; D is possibly TRBD1 (6 bases). Germline V lookup: CDR1 KGHDR, CDR2 SFDVKD. This CDR3 is built from 17 residues. V was pared by 9 bases and J by 1 base, with 20 bases between. The CDR3 sequence: CATDAGRGRLNTGELFF. In DNA, the CDR3 is TGTGCCACCGACGCTGGCAGGGGTCGATTGAACACCGGGGAGCTGTTTTTT.

This clonotype was picked up a small number of times. The chain employs TRBV25-1 and TRBJ2-5; 12 bases line up with TRBD2. CDR3 length: 16 residues. V shed 6 bases and J 5 bases; nucleotides not matched to a gene: 10. Germline lookup yields CDR1 MGHDK and CDR2 SYGVNS. The CDR3 spells CASSGRLAGVRETQYF. The CDR3 region has the DNA TGTGCCAGCAGCGGACGACTAGCGGGAGTTCGGGAGACCCAGTACTTC.

This clonotype was seen only a few times. The chain combines TRBV15 with TRBJ1-4; D is unresolved. V was cut by 3 bases and J by 4 bases, with 6 bases left in between. The germline V gene encodes CDR1 LNHNV and CDR2 YYDKDF (reference sequence). The CDR3 loop spans 13 amino acids. CDR3 coding DNA: TGTGCCACCAGCAGTACTCGTAATGAAAAACTGTTTTTT. Translation: CATSSTRNEKLFF.

This chain links TRBV6-5 with TRBJ2-7, with 10 bases identical to TRBD2. Looked up from germline, CDR1 is MNHEY and CDR2 is SVGAGI. This CDR3 has 15 amino acids. The V gene end was trimmed by 4 bases and the J gene end by 3 bases; junction bases not matched to a gene: 6. The CDR3 protein is CASSSSGSTFYEQYF. The CDR3, as DNA: TGTGCCAGCAGTTCTAGCGGGAGTACTTTCTACGAGCAGTACTTC.

The chain has TRBV5-5 and TRBJ1-2; 7 nucleotides agree with TRBD1. There are 15 residues in the CDR3. Germline V CDR1 and CDR2: SGHKS, YYEKEE (reference sequence). The V and J ends lost 0 bases and 4 bases, in that order; junction bases with no gene match: 6. CDR3 amino acids: CASSLAVGQSYGYTF. The CDR3 DNA sequence: TGTGCCAGCAGCTTGGCGGTGGGACAGAGCTATGGCTACACCTTC.

In its sample, this clonotype was seen a few times. The V gene is TRBV12-3 or TRBV12-4, the J gene TRBJ2-5; TRBD1 matches 8 bases. There are 15 residues in the CDR3. Trimming cost V 5 bases and J 5 bases; bases outside gene matches: 10. This CDR3 reads CASSVSTGGRETQYF. CDR3 in DNA: TGTGCCAGCAGTGTTTCCACAGGGGGAAGGGAGACCCAGTACTTC.

In this sample, this clonotype turned up many times. V and J are TRBV5-1 and TRBJ1-1; the match to TRBD1 covers 8 bases. J was trimmed by 6 bases and V by 4 bases; bases with no gene match: 8. In germline, CDR1 is SGHRS, CDR2 YFSETQ. The CDR3 is 14 residues long. This chain's CDR3 is CASSINPGGSEAFF. The DNA for the CDR3 is TGCGCCAGCAGCATAAATCCAGGGGGCTCTGAAGCTTTCTTT.

The chain joins TRBV10-3 to TRBJ1-1; D is uncertain. Germline V CDR1 and CDR2: ENHRY, SYGVKD. The CDR3 runs to 14 residues. Trimming removed 3 bases at V and 3 bases at J, with 11 bases between. CDR3 protein: CAISDMGLDTEAFF. CDR3 bases: TGTGCCATCAGTGATATGGGGTTGGACACTGAAGCTTTCTTT.

This clonotype has just a few counts. The chain recombines TRBV2 with TRBJ2-1, with D maybe TRBD2 (7 bases). The CDR3 is made up of 16 amino acids. V was pared by 0 bases and J by 2 bases, with 11 bases between. Germline V CDR1 and CDR2: SNHLY, FYNNEI. CDR3 protein: CASSEAGGGPYNEQFF. The CDR3 region has the DNA TGTGCCAGCAGTGAAGCCGGCGGGGGCCCCTACAATGAGCAGTTCTTC. The entire variable domain, with the rest obtained from reference TRBV2 and TRBJ2-1, is as follows: EPEVTQTPSHQVTQMGQEVILRCVPISNHLYFYWYRQILGQKVEFLVSFYNNEISEKSEIFDDQFSVERPDGSNFTLKIRSTKLEDSAMYFCASSEAGGGPYNEQFFGPGTRLTVL.

This clonotype was seen only a few times. V gene TRBV29-1 combines with J gene TRBJ2-5, with D unresolved. The ends were cut back, 5 bases at V and 1 base at J, with 2 bases in the middle. Germline V gene sequence: CDR1 SQVTM, CDR2 ANQGSEA. CDR3 size: 10 residues. CDR3 loop: CSVSQETQYF. CDR3 coding DNA: TGCAGCGTTTCCCAAGAGACCCAGTACTTC.

The J gene is TRBJ2-1, the V gene TRBV14; no clear D. CDR1 is SGHDN and CDR2 is FVKESK in the germline V gene. The CDR3 consists of 13 residues. V lost 1 base and J lost 5, with 6 bases in between. The CDR3 DNA follows: TGTGCCAGCAGCCAAGGGGATGACAATGAGCAGTTCTTC. Translation: CASSQGDDNEQFF.

This clonotype was picked up many times. This rearrangement joins TRBV29-1 to TRBJ1-2; D call uncertain. The CDR3 has 11 amino acids. In germline, CDR1 is SQVTM, CDR2 ANQGSEA. The V gene lost 6 bases and the J gene lost 2 bases, with 7 bases spanning the gap. The CDR3 spells CSVEANYGYTF. The CDR3 coding sequence is TGCAGCGTAGAGGCCAACTATGGCTACACCTTC.

This clonotype has just a few counts. The rearrangement uses TRBV7-2 and TRBJ1-2, with D uncertain. This CDR3 has 11 amino acids. Looked up from germline, CDR1 is SGHTA and CDR2 is FQGNSA. Deletions cut 6 bases from V and 4 bases from J, with 6 bases between. CDR3 sequence (DNA): TGTGCCAGCAGTTCCTTCTATGGCTACACCTTC. Its protein is CASSSFYGYTF.

This clonotype has just a few counts. The gene calls are TRBV25-1 and TRBJ1-1, with TRBD1 matching 9 bases. The CDR3 consists of 18 residues. Trimming at V came to 10 bases and at J to 8 bases, leaving 26 bases not matched to a gene. Germline values: CDR1 MGHDK, CDR2 SYGVNS. The CDR3 sequence is CATPPGRRTGEFRREAFF. DNA for the CDR3: TGTGCCACACCGCCAGGACGGAGGACAGGGGAATTTAGGAGGGAAGCTTTCTTT.

The V gene is TRBV6-1, the J gene TRBJ2-7, with TRBD2 identical over 15 bases. The V and J ends lost 7 bases and 6 bases, in that order; junction bases with no gene match: 16. CDR3 size: 18 residues. Germline V lookup: CDR1 MNHNS, CDR2 SASEGT. The CDR3 loop is CASNAEIGLAGGHVEQYF. The CDR3 nucleotides are TGTGCCAGCAACGCTGAGATAGGACTAGCGGGAGGGCACGTCGAGCAGTACTTC.

There are a few counts of this clonotype. V usage is TRBV4-3 and J usage is TRBJ2-1; TRBD1 matches 8 bases. J gave up 7 bases and V 3 bases, and 11 bases lay outside the gene matches. This CDR3 is built from 16 residues. CDR1 and CDR2 from the germline V gene are LGHNA and YSLEER. CDR3 sequence reads: CASSHADRVVSNEQFF. CDR3 sequence (DNA): TGCGCCAGCAGCCACGCGGACAGGGTGGTTTCAAATGAGCAGTTCTTC.

The sample holds a few counts of this clonotype. The rearrangement links TRBV12-3 or TRBV12-4 to TRBJ2-5; 8 bases align to TRBD2. This CDR3 is built from 14 residues. V dropped 0 bases and J dropped 5; count of bases not matched to a gene: 2. The CDR3 region is CASSLASGVETQYF. The CDR3, as DNA: TGTGCCAGCAGTTTAGCTAGCGGGGTGGAGACCCAGTACTTC.

The gene calls are TRBV4-2 and TRBJ2-1, with 9 nucleotides matching TRBD2. The CDR3 is 13 residues long. In germline, CDR1 is LGHNA, CDR2 YNFKEQ. V gave up 3 bases and J gave up 15 bases; unmatched junction bases: 9. This chain's CDR3 is CASSQTRGTSLFF. For the CDR3, the DNA is TGTGCCAGCAGCCAGACCCGCGGGACTAGCTTGTTCTTC.